The 14 T cell receptor beta chains below all came from one sample that was sequenced in a study of Graves' ophthalmopathy and Graves' hyperthyroidism. The study amplified TCR beta CDR3 regions using RNA transcripts. HTBI-primed first-round RT-PCR preceded second-round multiplex PCR. TCRdb re-analysed the multiplex PCR reads in MiXCR, keeping a single row per CDR3 protein. The sample records 200,000 to 300,000 distinct CDR3 sequences, about 46% being singletons. The specimen was peripheral blood. These receptors were obtained from an adult man with Graves' ophthalmopathy.

On this clonotype itself: A clone one base away is much larger, so this may be a read error. This chain links TRBV29-1 with TRBJ1-4; 10 bases agree with TRBD1. CDR3 size: 13 residues. Germline CDR1 and CDR2: SQVTM and ANQGSEA. As DNA, the CDR3 is TGCGGCGCCGGAAAGGACAGGGGGTCGGAACTGTTTTTT. Amino acid sequence: CGAGKDRGSELFF.

This clonotype was seen repeatedly, ten times or more. This chain uses TRBV10-3 with TRBJ1-1; D unclear. Trimming pared 10 bases from V and 0 bases from J, leaving 12 bases between. Germline-derived CDR1 and CDR2 are ENHRY and SYGVKD. The CDR3 has 13 amino acids. CDR3 protein: CATQYDMNTEAFF. As DNA, the CDR3 is TGTGCCACACAGTACGACATGAACACTGAAGCTTTCTTT.

This clonotype appeared a few times. This chain uses TRBV7-2 with TRBJ2-5; D perhaps matches TRBD2 (7 bases). The germline gives CDR1 SGHTA, CDR2 FQGNSA. The CDR3 length is 15 residues. V lost 4 bases and J lost 9, with 21 bases in between. CDR3 region: CASSWGLTGGDAQYF. The CDR3 DNA is TGTGCCAGCAGCTGGGGGCTAACTGGGGGGGACGCCCAGTACTTC.

This chain connects TRBV12-3 or TRBV12-4 to TRBJ1-1, with D possibly TRBD1 on 6 matching bases. The V end lost 6 bases, the J end lost 4 bases, and 15 bases lay between the germline ends. This CDR3 is built from 14 residues. DNA of the CDR3: TGTGCCAGCAGCCATGGGACATCGGGCACTGAAGCTTTCTTT. The encoded protein is CASSHGTSGTEAFF.

Turning to this clonotype: This may stem from a read error, because a much larger clone lies one nucleotide away. The chain uses TRBV10-3 and TRBJ2-6; D not certain. CDR3 length: 13 residues. Germline V gene data show CDR1 as ENHRY and CDR2 as SYGVKD. V lost 4 bases to trimming and J lost 4 bases, with 5 bases between them. The CDR3 nucleotides read TGTGCCATCAGTGGGAACGGGGCCAACGTCCTGACTTTC. Its translation is CAISGNGANVLTF.

The gene calls are TRBV6-5 and TRBJ1-1; the match to TRBD1 covers 7 bases. CDR1 is MNHEY, CDR2 SVGAGI, per germline. The CDR3 sequence is 13 residues long. Trimming at V came to 10 bases and at J to 3 bases, leaving 8 bases not matched to a gene. CDR3 region: CATRQGEDTEAFF. As DNA, the CDR3 is TGTGCCACCCGACAGGGTGAGGACACTGAAGCTTTCTTT.

J is TRBJ2-2 and V is TRBV24-1; perhaps TRBD1 as D (6 bases). CDR3 length equals 15 residues. V gave up 1 base and J gave up 7 bases, with 12 bases separating them. Germline CDR1 KGHDR, CDR2 SFDVKD. The CDR3 sequence: CATSDLPRGGGELFF. DNA of the CDR3: TGTGCCACCAGTGATTTACCCAGGGGCGGCGGGGAGCTGTTTTTT.

This clonotype was counted at least ten times. The CDR3 reads CAISESSVGTEAFF. DNA for the CDR3: TGTGCCATCAGTGAGTCGAGCGTGGGCACTGAAGCTTTCTTT. This rearrangement joins TRBV10-3 to TRBJ1-1, with D hard to call. Germline CDR1 and CDR2: ENHRY and SYGVKD. Trimming stripped 0 bases from V and 4 bases from J, with 9 bases between. The CDR3 runs to 14 residues.

This clonotype was counted at least ten times. This chain joins TRBV10-3 and TRBJ2-6; 9 nucleotides match TRBD1. Trimming cost V 8 bases and J 3 bases; bases outside gene matches: 11. Per germline, CDR1 ENHRY and CDR2 SYGVKD. This CDR3 is 17 amino acids long. The CDR3 nucleotides are TGTGCCATCTCCCTAAAACAGGGGGCTGTTGGGGCCAACGTCCTGACTTTC. This sequence encodes CAISLKQGAVGANVLTF.

This clonotype was seen repeatedly, ten times or more. The gene calls are TRBV7-2 and TRBJ1-2; 8 nucleotides align to TRBD1. CDR1 SGHTA and CDR2 FQGNSA come from the germline V gene. The CDR3 is 16 residues long. The J segment lost 0 bases and the V segment lost 6 bases, leaving 9 bases of the junction unmatched. CDR3 DNA sequence: TGTGCCAGCAGACAGACAGGGGCGAACCCTAACTATGGCTACACCTTC. It is translated as CASRQTGANPNYGYTF.

Concerning this clonotype itself: A read error may explain this, as a much larger clone is one base away. This chain's CDR3 is CATSRDRQGNEKLLF. CDR3 coding DNA: TGTGCCACCAGCAGAGATCGACAGGGCAATGAAAAACTGCTTTTT. The rearrangement joins TRBV15 to TRBJ1-4, with 7 bases lining up with TRBD1. This CDR3 region has 15 residues. Germline lookup yields CDR1 LNHNV and CDR2 YYDKDF (reference sequence).

The chain couples TRBV9 to TRBJ2-7, with 15 nucleotides matching TRBD2. This CDR3 region has 17 residues. Trimming removed 5 bases from V and 0 bases from J; junction bases left unmatched: 6. The germline CDR1 and CDR2 sequences are SGDLS and YYNGEE. The CDR3 sequence is CASSLGLAGGPSYEQYF. DNA of the CDR3: TGTGCCAGCAGTTTAGGACTAGCGGGAGGGCCCTCCTACGAGCAGTACTTC.

In its sample, this clonotype was seen a few times. The genes are TRBV29-1 and TRBJ1-1; D perhaps matches TRBD1 (5 bases). The V end lost 5 bases, the J end lost 2 bases, and 9 bases lay between the germline ends. Germline V lookup: CDR1 SQVTM, CDR2 ANQGSEA. The CDR3 length is 12 residues. CDR3 bases: TGCAGCGTTAGGGACCGTAACACTGAAGCTTTCTTT. Amino acids: CSVRDRNTEAFF.

The rearrangement uses TRBV2 and TRBJ2-7; TRBD2 agrees at 8 bases. Germline loops: CDR1 SNHLY, CDR2 FYNNEI. This CDR3 spans 14 amino acids. V lost 6 bases, J lost 5 bases, and 9 bases stayed unmatched. This CDR3 reads CASRTGTSSHEQYF. CDR3 nucleotides: TGTGCCAGCAGGACCGGGACTAGTTCCCACGAGCAGTACTTC.